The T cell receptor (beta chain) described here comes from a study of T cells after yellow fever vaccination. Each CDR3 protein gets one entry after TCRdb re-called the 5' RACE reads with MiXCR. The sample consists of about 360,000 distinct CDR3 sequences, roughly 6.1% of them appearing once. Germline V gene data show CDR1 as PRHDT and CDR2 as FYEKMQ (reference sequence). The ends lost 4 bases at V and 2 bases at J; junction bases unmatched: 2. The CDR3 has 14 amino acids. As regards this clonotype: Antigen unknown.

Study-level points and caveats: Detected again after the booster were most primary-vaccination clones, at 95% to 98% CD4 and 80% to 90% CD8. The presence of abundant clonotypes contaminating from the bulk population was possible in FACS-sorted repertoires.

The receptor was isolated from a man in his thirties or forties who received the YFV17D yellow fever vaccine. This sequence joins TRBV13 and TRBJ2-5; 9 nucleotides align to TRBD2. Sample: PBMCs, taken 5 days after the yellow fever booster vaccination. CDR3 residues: CASSWREGQETQYF. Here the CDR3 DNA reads TGTGCCAGCAGCTGGCGGGAGGGTCAAGAGACCCAGTACTTC.